The 30 T cell receptor beta chains below come from one sample, sequenced in a study of T cell repertoires in cytomegalovirus infection. From the reads, TCRdb called clonotypes with MiXCR, one entry per CDR3 protein. The sample shows around 530,000 distinct CDR3 sequences, roughly 29% of them seen only once. The sample was PBMCs. All receptors derive from a human donor in good health (CMV status not recorded). Some clones in this sample may be carry-over from other donors' samples.

The rearrangement joins TRBV12-3 or TRBV12-4 to TRBJ2-1; no definite D call. CDR3 length equals 15 residues. Trimming removed 9 bases at V and 6 bases at J, with 21 bases between. The CDR3 DNA follows: TGTGCCAGTACAACCCACTCCCCGGACGGCAATGAGCAGTTCTTC. Its protein is CASTTHSPDGNEQFF.

Only a few counts were recorded for this clonotype. The chain recombines TRBV27 with TRBJ2-3; unclear D gene. Germline CDR1 MNHEY, CDR2 SMNVEV (reference sequence). The length of the CDR3 is 14 residues. Trimming stripped 2 bases from V and 2 bases from J, with 8 bases between. The CDR3 DNA sequence: TGTGCCAGCAGTTTAAACGGCTACACAGATACGCAGTATTTT. This translates into CASSLNGYTDTQYF.

The V and J genes are TRBV6-1 and TRBJ2-2; D gene unclear. V lost 6 bases, J lost 3 bases, and 14 bases lay in between. Germline lookup yields CDR1 MNHNS and CDR2 SASEGT. This CDR3 is 15 amino acids long. The CDR3 region is CASSPETTYTGELFF. The CDR3 DNA is TGTGCCAGCAGCCCCGAAACTACCTACACCGGGGAGCTGTTTTTT.

Many counts were recorded for this clonotype. This chain connects TRBV12-3 or TRBV12-4 to TRBJ1-1; no reliable D call. Trimming left V 1 base short and J 0 bases short, with 0 bases between. The CDR3 covers 12 residues. The CDR3, as DNA: TGTGCCAGCAGTTTAGTGAACACTGAAGCTTTCTTT. It yields the protein CASSLVNTEAFF.

The sample holds many counts of this clonotype. V gene TRBV2 combines with J gene TRBJ2-3; TRBD2 matches at 14 bases. Germline trimming cut 6 bases from V and 3 bases from J; bases unmatched to any gene: 8. Looked up from germline, CDR1 is SNHLY and CDR2 is FYNNEI. The CDR3 is made up of 17 amino acids. The CDR3 region is CASRLGTSGRLTDTQYF. The CDR3 DNA reads as TGTGCCAGCAGACTTGGGACTAGCGGGAGACTAACAGATACGCAGTATTTT. Complete variable domain (other parts from reference TRBV2 and TRBJ2-3): EPEVTQTPSHQVTQMGQEVILRCVPISNHLYFYWYRQILGQKVEFLVSFYNNEISEKSEIFDDQFSVERPDGSNFTLKIRSTKLEDSAMYFCASRLGTSGRLTDTQYFGPGTRLTVL.

The rearrangement links TRBV20-1 to TRBJ2-5; D is ambiguous. This CDR3 spans 12 amino acids. Germline V gene sequence: CDR1 DFQATT, CDR2 SNEGSKA (reference sequence). Trimming stripped 1 base from V and 4 bases from J, with 7 bases between. CDR3 nucleotides: TGCAGTGCTAGAGTGGCTGGAGAGACCCAGTACTTC. Protein: CSARVAGETQYF.

At least ten counts were recorded for this clonotype. This chain uses TRBV7-2 with TRBJ1-2, with D maybe TRBD1 (6 bases). CDR1 SGHTA and CDR2 FQGNSA come from the germline V gene. Between the trimmed V and J ends, which lost 7 bases and 4 bases, there was a span of 16 bases. CDR3 size: 14 residues. Written as DNA, the CDR3 is TGTGCCAGCAACAACGGGGGGCCGGGCTATGGCTACACCTTC. Translation gives CASNNGGPGYGYTF.

This clonotype was observed a handful of times. This chain links TRBV15 with TRBJ2-1, with 9 positions matching TRBD2. CDR3 size: 16 residues. J was trimmed by 5 bases and V by 0 bases; bases with no gene match: 5. Germline V CDR1 and CDR2: LNHNV, YYDKDF (reference sequence). The CDR3 is CATSRDLASGDNEQFF. The CDR3 DNA reads TGTGCCACCAGCAGAGATTTGGCTAGCGGGGACAATGAGCAGTTCTTC.

The chain joins TRBV2 to TRBJ2-6, with D possibly being TRBD1 (7 bases). Trimming shortened V by 7 bases and J by 0 bases, and 16 bases separated the two germline ends. Germline CDR1 SNHLY, CDR2 FYNNEI. The CDR3 runs to 17 residues. The CDR3 reads CASTKGGTASGANVLTF. CDR3 nucleotides: TGTGCCAGCACCAAAGGGGGGACAGCCTCTGGGGCCAACGTCCTGACTTTC.

This chain joins TRBV7-6 and TRBJ2-1; D gene uncertain. The CDR3 has 14 residues. V was shortened by 1 base and J by 8 bases, with 12 bases between the two germline ends. Germline V CDR1 and CDR2: SGHVS, FNYEAQ. CDR3 region: CASSLEFSSDEQFF. CDR3 bases: TGTGCCAGCAGCTTAGAATTTAGTTCCGATGAGCAGTTCTTC.

This clonotype was detected only once. The rearrangement uses TRBV6-1 and TRBJ1-4; D ambiguous. V was trimmed by 7 bases and J by 4 bases, leaving 13 bases between them. This CDR3 comprises 14 residues. Germline-derived CDR1 and CDR2 are MNHNS and SASEGT. In nucleotides, the CDR3 is TGTGCCAGCACGCGAGTACTGAATAATGAAAAACTGTTTTTT. Protein product: CASTRVLNNEKLFF.

This clonotype was counted a single time. Just one base apart from a much larger clone, this may be a read error. This chain links TRBV5-5 with TRBJ2-7; no clear D gene. V gave up 2 bases and J gave up 5 bases, with 5 bases separating them. The V gene's germline CDR1 is SGHKS and CDR2 YYEKEE (reference sequence). The CDR3 totals 11 residues. The CDR3 loop reads CASSFANEQYF. CDR3 DNA sequence: TGTGCCAGCAGCTTTGCGAACGAGCAGTACTTC.

The chain combines TRBV20-1 with TRBJ2-2; TRBD1 agrees at 7 bases. The junction had 6 bases not matched to a gene; V was cut back by 6 bases and J by 2 bases. CDR1 and CDR2 from the germline V gene are DFQATT and SNEGSKA (reference sequence). This CDR3 contains 14 residues. CDR3: CSAPRDSNTGELFF. In DNA, the CDR3 is TGCAGTGCCCCCAGGGACAGCAACACCGGGGAGCTGTTTTTT.

The V and J genes are TRBV19 and TRBJ2-5, with a possible D match to TRBD2 (5 bases). V lost 6 bases to trimming and J lost 3 bases, with 11 bases between them. CDR1 and CDR2 from the germline V gene are LNHDA and SQIVND (reference sequence). The CDR3 consists of 13 residues. The CDR3 region is CASRFSAEETQYF. The CDR3 DNA sequence: TGTGCCAGTAGGTTTTCAGCGGAAGAGACCCAGTACTTC.

The V gene is TRBV12-3 or TRBV12-4, the J gene TRBJ2-7; 14 bases line up with TRBD2. The CDR3 length is 16 residues. V lost 6 bases, J lost 5 bases, and 9 bases stayed unmatched. CDR3 amino acids: CASSPGTSGSSHEQYF. CDR3 nucleotide sequence: TGTGCCAGCAGCCCTGGGACTAGCGGGAGTTCCCACGAGCAGTACTTC.

The chain couples TRBV30 to TRBJ2-2, with a possible D match to TRBD1 (6 bases). Trimming left V 7 bases short and J 4 bases short, with 13 bases between. In germline, CDR1 is GTSNPN, CDR2 SVGIG (reference sequence). This CDR3 region has 13 residues. The CDR3 bases are TGTGCCTATACAGGGTTAAGCACCGGGGAGCTGTTTTTT. Its protein product is CAYTGLSTGELFF.

V usage is TRBV5-4 and J usage is TRBJ2-7; D gene ambiguous. The CDR3 consists of 13 residues. Per the germline V gene, CDR1 is SGHNT and CDR2 is YYREEE (reference sequence). V was cut by 5 bases and J by 2 bases, with 11 bases left in between. CDR3: CASRRLGTYEQYF. In nucleotides, the CDR3 is TGTGCCAGCAGGCGTCTAGGGACCTACGAGCAGTACTTC. Full variable domain (rest looked up from reference TRBV5-4 and TRBJ2-7): ETGVTQSPTHLIKTRGQQVTLRCSSQSGHNTVSWYQQALGQGPQFIFQYYREEENGRGNFPPRFSGLQFPNYSSELNVNALELDDSALYLCASRRLGTYEQYFGPGTRLTVT.

A single count supports this clonotype. The chain uses TRBV20-1 and TRBJ1-5; D gene uncertain. The CDR3 length is 14 residues. With 6 bases removed from V and 0 bases from J, the gap between germline ends came to 12 bases. The V gene's germline CDR1 is DFQATT and CDR2 SNEGSKA (reference sequence). CDR3 amino acids: CSALAMTSNQPQHF. CDR3 coding DNA: TGCAGTGCCCTGGCAATGACTAGCAATCAGCCCCAGCATTTT.

The V gene is TRBV19, the J gene TRBJ2-2; D is perhaps TRBD2 (5 bases). The germline gives CDR1 LNHDA, CDR2 SQIVND (reference sequence). The CDR3 loop spans 15 amino acids. Between the trimmed V and J ends, which lost 7 bases and 4 bases, there was a span of 16 bases. The CDR3 DNA reads TGTGCCAGTATGTCGTGGGAGCCAGGCACCGGGGAGCTGTTTTTT. This sequence encodes CASMSWEPGTGELFF.

This clonotype was detected ten times or more. The chain has TRBV12-3 or TRBV12-4 and TRBJ2-1, with unresolved D. The V end lost 3 bases, the J end lost 0 bases, and 12 bases lay between the germline ends. The CDR3 totals 16 residues. The CDR3 DNA reads TGTGCCAGCAGTTTCATGGGTTCGGGCTCCTACAATGAGCAGTTCTTC. This gives the protein CASSFMGSGSYNEQFF.

This clonotype turned up a few times. This chain joins TRBV5-4 and TRBJ2-7; D may match TRBD1 or TRBD2 (5 bases each). Germline V lookup: CDR1 SGHNT, CDR2 YYREEE (reference sequence). CDR3 size: 14 residues. V was clipped by 1 base and J by 1 base, with 9 bases between them. CDR3 sequence reads: CASSLWDQSYEQYF. The CDR3 region has the DNA TGTGCCAGCAGCTTGTGGGACCAGTCCTACGAGCAGTACTTC.

The chain is built from TRBV28 and TRBJ1-1, with D perhaps TRBD1 (6 bases). CDR1 is MDHEN, CDR2 SYDVKM, per germline. With 7 bases removed from V and 2 bases from J, the gap between germline ends came to 20 bases. The CDR3 has 16 residues. CDR3 bases: TGTGCCAGCATTTCCAATAGGGGAGGGGGAAACACTGAAGCTTTCTTT. Amino acids: CASISNRGGGNTEAFF. The entire variable domain, with the rest obtained from reference TRBV28 and TRBJ1-1, is as follows: DVKVTQSSRYLVKRTGEKVFLECVQDMDHENMFWYRQDPGLGLRLIYFSYDVKMKEKGDIPEGYSVSREKKERFSLILESASTNQTSMYLCASISNRGGGNTEAFFGQGTRLTVV.

The V call is TRBV7-9, the J call TRBJ2-2, with D maybe TRBD1 (6 bases). Trimming stripped 0 bases from V and 2 bases from J, with 10 bases between. CDR1 and CDR2 from the germline V gene are SEHNR and FQNEAQ (reference sequence). This CDR3 is built from 16 residues. The CDR3 nucleotides are TGTGCCAGCAGCTTAGCGGCAGGGGTCAACACCGGGGAGCTGTTTTTT. Residues: CASSLAAGVNTGELFF.

This clonotype was counted a few times. The chain employs TRBV6-2 or TRBV6-3 and TRBJ1-5; 11 bases match TRBD1. CDR1 is MNHEY, CDR2 SVGEGT, per germline. The junction had 15 bases not matched to a gene; V was cut back by 6 bases and J by 2 bases. The CDR3 spans 19 residues. The CDR3 loop is CASSLPRDRGYQGNQPQHF. The DNA for the CDR3 is TGTGCCAGCAGCCTCCCCCGGGACAGGGGGTATCAGGGCAATCAGCCCCAGCATTTT.

This clonotype appeared many times. The chain has TRBV7-3 and TRBJ1-6; 8 nucleotides align to TRBD1. V trimming: 5 bases; J trimming: 6 bases; junction bases outside the gene matches: 3. Germline values: CDR1 SGHTA, CDR2 FQGTGA. This CDR3 is 14 amino acids long. CDR3 residues: CASSTGQGNSPLHF. The CDR3 region has the DNA TGTGCCAGCAGCACTGGACAGGGTAATTCACCCCTCCACTTT.

This clonotype was picked up a small number of times. The rearrangement uses TRBV12-3 or TRBV12-4 and TRBJ1-1; 9 nucleotides align to TRBD1. There are 14 residues in the CDR3. V lost 1 base to trimming and J lost 8 bases; unmatched junction nucleotides: 5. The CDR3 is CASSLGGTGREAFF. For the CDR3, the DNA is TGTGCCAGCAGTTTAGGAGGGACAGGGAGGGAAGCTTTCTTT.

This clonotype was detected many times. The chain couples TRBV28 to TRBJ1-5; TRBD1 might be the D (5 bases). V gave up 3 bases and J gave up 2 bases, with 11 bases separating them. Looked up from germline, CDR1 is MDHEN and CDR2 is SYDVKM. CDR3 length equals 15 residues. The CDR3 coding sequence is TGTGCCAGCAGTTTTTCGGGGGAGGGCAATCAGCCCCAGCATTTT. Its translation is CASSFSGEGNQPQHF.

Only a few counts were recorded for this clonotype. The rearrangement links TRBV9 to TRBJ2-1; possibly TRBD1 for D (5 bases). Germline V gene data show CDR1 as SGDLS and CDR2 as YYNGEE. V was pared by 0 bases and J by 11 bases, with 15 bases between. This CDR3 region has 14 residues. Here the CDR3 reads CASSVASGQGKQFF. The CDR3 region has the DNA TGTGCCAGCAGCGTAGCGTCTGGGCAGGGAAAGCAGTTCTTC.

The V gene is TRBV20-1, the J gene TRBJ2-3; possible D gene TRBD2, 6 bases. Per germline, CDR1 DFQATT and CDR2 SNEGSKA (reference sequence). Trimming pared 1 base from V and 2 bases from J, leaving 16 bases between. This CDR3 region has 16 residues. The CDR3 DNA reads as TGCAGTGCTAGAGGTTCTCAGCGGGCGATCACAGATACGCAGTATTTT. Encoded protein: CSARGSQRAITDTQYF.

Only a few counts were recorded for this clonotype. The V gene is TRBV20-1, the J gene TRBJ1-5; the match to TRBD1 covers 8 bases. This CDR3 is 15 amino acids long. CDR1 is DFQATT, CDR2 SNEGSKA, per germline (reference sequence). V shed 6 bases, J shed 4 bases, and the junction held 11 bases outside the gene matches. CDR3 residues: CSAETGANWNQPQHF. In DNA, the CDR3 is TGCAGTGCCGAGACAGGGGCGAATTGGAATCAGCCCCAGCATTTT.